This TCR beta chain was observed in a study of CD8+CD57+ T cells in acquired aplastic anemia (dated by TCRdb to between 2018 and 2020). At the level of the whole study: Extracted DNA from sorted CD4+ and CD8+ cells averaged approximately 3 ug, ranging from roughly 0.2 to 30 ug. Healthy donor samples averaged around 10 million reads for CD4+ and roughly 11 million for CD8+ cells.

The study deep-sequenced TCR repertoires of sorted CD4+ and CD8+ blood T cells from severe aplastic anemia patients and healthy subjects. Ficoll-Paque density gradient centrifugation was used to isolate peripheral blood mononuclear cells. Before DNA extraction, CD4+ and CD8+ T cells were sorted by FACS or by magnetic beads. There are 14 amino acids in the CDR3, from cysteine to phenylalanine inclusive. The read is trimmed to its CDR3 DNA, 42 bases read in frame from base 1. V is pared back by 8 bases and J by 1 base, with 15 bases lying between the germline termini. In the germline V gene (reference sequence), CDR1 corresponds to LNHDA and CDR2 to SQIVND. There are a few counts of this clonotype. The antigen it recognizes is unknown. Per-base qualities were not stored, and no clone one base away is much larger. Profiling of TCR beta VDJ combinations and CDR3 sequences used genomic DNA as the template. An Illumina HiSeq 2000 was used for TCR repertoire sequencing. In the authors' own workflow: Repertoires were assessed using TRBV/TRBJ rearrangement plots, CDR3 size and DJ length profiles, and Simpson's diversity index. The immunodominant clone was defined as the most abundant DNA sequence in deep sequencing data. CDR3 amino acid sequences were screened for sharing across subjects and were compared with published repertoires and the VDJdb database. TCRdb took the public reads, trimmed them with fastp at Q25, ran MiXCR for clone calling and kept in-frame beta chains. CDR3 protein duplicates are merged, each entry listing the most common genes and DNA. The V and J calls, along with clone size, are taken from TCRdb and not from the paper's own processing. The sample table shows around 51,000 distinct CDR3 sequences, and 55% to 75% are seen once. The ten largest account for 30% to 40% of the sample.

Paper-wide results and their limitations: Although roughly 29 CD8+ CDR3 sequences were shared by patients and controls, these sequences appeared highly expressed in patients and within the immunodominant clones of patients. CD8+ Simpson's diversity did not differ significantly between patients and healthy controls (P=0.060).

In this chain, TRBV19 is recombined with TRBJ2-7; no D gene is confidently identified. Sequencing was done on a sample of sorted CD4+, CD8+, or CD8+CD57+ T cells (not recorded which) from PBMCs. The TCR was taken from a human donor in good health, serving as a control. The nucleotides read TGTGCCAGTGCCAGCAGTGAGCGATCCTACGAGCAGTACTTC. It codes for CASASSERSYEQYF.